Each of the 7 T cell receptor beta chains below was sequenced from the same sample in a study of early T cells in non-severe SARS-CoV-2 infection. Using its own MiXCR run on the 5' RACE reads, TCRdb lists one record per CDR3 protein. Found here are fewer than 85,000 distinct CDR3 sequences, about 11% of them singletons; the top ten hold more than 10%. The specimen was whole blood, collected at baseline. These receptors were taken from an adult who was a healthcare worker with PCR-confirmed SARS-CoV-2 infection or an uninfected control (not recorded which).

A few counts support this clonotype. This chain links TRBV20-1 with TRBJ2-5; D is undetermined. The CDR3 extends over 12 amino acids. The V gene lost 2 bases and the J gene lost 2 bases, with 6 bases spanning the gap. Germline lookup yields CDR1 DFQATT and CDR2 SNEGSKA (reference sequence). CDR3: CSARSGQETQYF. CDR3 DNA: TGCAGTGCTAGATCTGGGCAAGAGACCCAGTACTTC.

The chain carries TRBV20-1 and TRBJ2-1; D call uncertain. The germline V gene has CDR1 DFQATT and CDR2 SNEGSKA (reference sequence). V lost 6 bases and J 1 base, leaving 16 bases between the germline ends. The CDR3 has 15 residues. CDR3 loop: CSADSATSSYNEQFF. CDR3 in DNA: TGCAGTGCCGACTCGGCAACCTCATCCTACAATGAGCAGTTCTTC.

The V gene is TRBV9, the J gene TRBJ2-1; tentatively, D is TRBD2 (6 bases). V was cut by 4 bases and J by 8 bases, with 13 bases left in between. The CDR3 runs 13 residues. The germline V gene encodes CDR1 SGDLS and CDR2 YYNGEE. The DNA for the CDR3 is TGTGCCAGCAGCCCCGGGGGTAGGCATGAGCAGTTCTTC. This translates into CASSPGGRHEQFF.

Here the CDR3 DNA reads TGTGCCAGCAGCTCCCCTCCGGGCCCAGACTGGAGATACACAGATACGCAGTATTTT. Translated, it gives CASSSPPGPDWRYTDTQYF. The J gene is TRBJ2-3, the V gene TRBV5-6; no clear D gene. The CDR3 is 19 amino acids. CDR1 SGHDT and CDR2 YYEEEE come from the germline V gene. V gave up 3 bases and J gave up 2 bases, with 25 bases separating them.

This clonotype was seen at least ten times. The rearrangement uses TRBV20-1 and TRBJ2-6; 9 nucleotides match TRBD2. Germline CDR1 is DFQATT and CDR2 is SNEGSKA (reference sequence). V shed 3 bases, J shed 0 bases, and the junction held 12 bases outside the gene matches. This CDR3 comprises 19 residues. DNA for the CDR3: TGCAGTGCTAGCAGGCCCCCCAGGCGGGGGGGCTCTGGGGCCAACGTCCTGACTTTC. Amino acids: CSASRPPRRGGSGANVLTF.

This clonotype was seen at least ten times. The V gene is TRBV6-5, the J gene TRBJ1-5, with a weak D call TRBD1 (5 bases). CDR1 is MNHEY, CDR2 SVGAGI, per germline. V lost 6 bases and J lost 3, with 9 bases in between. There are 13 residues in the CDR3. The DNA for the CDR3 is TGTGCCAGCAGCCCAGGGTACAATCAGCCCCAGCATTTT. The encoded protein is CASSPGYNQPQHF.

The V gene is TRBV7-2, the J gene TRBJ2-7; 10 positions agree with TRBD2. Trimming took 0 bases from V and 2 from J; bases not matched to a gene: 4. Germline-derived CDR1 and CDR2 are SGHTA and FQGNSA. This CDR3 region has 16 residues. Written as DNA, the CDR3 is TGTGCCAGCAGCTTAGCGTCAGGGACTAGCGCCTACGAGCAGTACTTC. This translates into CASSLASGTSAYEQYF.